The sequence of this TCR beta chain was determined in a study of blood T cell repertoires in COVID-19. This clone has more than one count but fewer than ten. Measured with immunoSEQ multiplex PCR; TCRdb has only the in-frame clones, and not every one. The top ten clones hold 11% of a sample with 15,000 to 20,000 clones, around nine tenths of them seen once. The J segment lost 7 bases and the V segment lost 6 bases, leaving 6 bases of the junction unmatched. Germline V lookup: CDR1 GTSNPN, CDR2 SVGIG (reference sequence). There are 13 residues in the CDR3. The chain combines TRBV30 with TRBJ1-6, with TRBD1 matching over 7 bases. This clonotype was sampled from a human donor in a cohort sampled during active COVID-19. Sequencing used peripheral blood. The DNA for the CDR3 is TGTGCCTGTTACAGGGGCTTGAATTCACCCCTCCACTTT. Its protein is CACYRGLNSPLHF.